The clone carrying this T cell receptor beta chain occurred many times. The presence of a unique molecular identifier marked each TCR cDNA molecule. A single record per CDR3 protein comes from TCRdb applying MiXCR to the 5' RACE reads. Of under 35,000 distinct CDR3 sequences in the sample, less than 6.5% were seen once. V lost 1 base and J 1 base, leaving 11 bases between the germline ends. The CDR3 totals 15 residues. Germline V CDR1 and CDR2: LGHNA, YSLEER. The sample's time point: blood at routine non-recurrence follow-up after resection. Whole RNA from tumor, nontumor lung or frozen PBMC was sequenced unsorted. This entry belongs to a study of spatial heterogeneity in lung cancer. On the study more broadly: Among detected sequences, beta-chain ones consistently exceeded alpha-chain ones in number.

The receptor comes from a female donor with early-stage non-small cell lung cancer. The genes are TRBV4-3 and TRBJ2-7; D is ambiguous. Specimen: PBMCs, collected at follow-up. This CDR3 reads CASSQGRGLSYEQYF. DNA of the CDR3: TGCGCCAGCAGCCAAGGGAGAGGCCTTTCCTACGAGCAGTACTTC.